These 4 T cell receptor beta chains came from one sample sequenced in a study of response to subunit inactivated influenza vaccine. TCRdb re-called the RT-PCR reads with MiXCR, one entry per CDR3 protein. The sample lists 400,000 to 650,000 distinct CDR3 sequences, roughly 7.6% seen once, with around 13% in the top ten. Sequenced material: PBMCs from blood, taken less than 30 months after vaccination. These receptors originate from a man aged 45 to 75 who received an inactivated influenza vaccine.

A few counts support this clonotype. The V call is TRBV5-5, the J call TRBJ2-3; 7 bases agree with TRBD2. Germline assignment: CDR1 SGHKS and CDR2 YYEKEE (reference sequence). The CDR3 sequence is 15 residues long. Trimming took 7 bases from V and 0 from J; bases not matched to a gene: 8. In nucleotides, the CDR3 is TGTGCCAGCGGCCCCCGGCGGGGGAGCACAGATACGCAGTATTTT. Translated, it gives CASGPRRGSTDTQYF.

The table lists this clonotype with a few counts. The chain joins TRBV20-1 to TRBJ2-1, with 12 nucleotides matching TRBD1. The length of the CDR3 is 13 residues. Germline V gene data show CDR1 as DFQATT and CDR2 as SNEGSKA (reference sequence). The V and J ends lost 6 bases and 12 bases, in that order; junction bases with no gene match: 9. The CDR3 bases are TGCAGTGCCTACCGGGACAGGGGGCTTGGGCAGTTCTTC. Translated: CSAYRDRGLGQFF.

The CDR3 region is CASSLTGTVFDEQYF. For the CDR3, the DNA is TGTGCCAGCAGCTTAACCGGGACAGTGTTTGACGAGCAGTACTTC. The gene calls are TRBV12-3 or TRBV12-4 and TRBJ2-7, with TRBD1 matching 7 bases. The CDR3 contains 15 residues. Unmatched junction bases numbered 13, after V lost 6 bases and J lost 5 bases.

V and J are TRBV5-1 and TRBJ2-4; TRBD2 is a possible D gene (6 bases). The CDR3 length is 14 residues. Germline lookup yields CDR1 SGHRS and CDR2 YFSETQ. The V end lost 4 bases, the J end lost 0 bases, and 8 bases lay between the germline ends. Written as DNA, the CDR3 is TGCGCCAGCAGCCCCGGGGGAGCCAAAAACATTCAGTACTTC. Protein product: CASSPGGAKNIQYF.